A single sample is the source of the 28 T cell receptor beta chains below, sequenced in a study of CD8 T cells in ankylosing spondylitis. TCRdb used MiXCR to reprocess the 5' RACE reads, holding one entry per CDR3 protein. This sample has some 130,000 distinct CDR3 sequences; roughly 15% occur once, and the top ten carry around 3%. The specimen sequenced was blood, either unsorted or a sorted T cell fraction (not recorded which). The source is a female donor with ankylosing spondylitis or in good health (not recorded which).

This clonotype has more than one count but fewer than ten. The chain couples TRBV20-1 to TRBJ2-5; TRBD2 aligns across 9 bases. J was trimmed by 5 bases and V by 3 bases; bases with no gene match: 10. The germline V gene has CDR1 DFQATT and CDR2 SNEGSKA (reference sequence). The CDR3 spans 15 residues. This CDR3 is CSARAIQGLAETQYF. The CDR3 coding sequence is TGCAGTGCTAGGGCTATCCAGGGACTAGCTGAGACCCAGTACTTC.

The chain couples TRBV2 to TRBJ1-2; maybe TRBD1 (5 bases). Trimming stripped 3 bases from V and 0 bases from J, with 11 bases between. The CDR3 runs 15 residues. Germline V lookup: CDR1 SNHLY, CDR2 FYNNEI. The CDR3 coding sequence is TGTGCCAGCAGTGATTTAGGGGTCACTAACTATGGCTACACCTTC. This gives the protein CASSDLGVTNYGYTF.

This clonotype has at least ten counts. V gene TRBV20-1 combines with J gene TRBJ2-5; 7 bases are shared with TRBD1. The CDR3 is 14 amino acids. Germline loops: CDR1 DFQATT, CDR2 SNEGSKA (reference sequence). Trimming removed 6 bases from V and 2 bases from J; junction bases left unmatched: 9. The CDR3 loop is CSAILGTVQETQYF. The CDR3 coding sequence is TGCAGTGCCATCCTTGGGACAGTTCAAGAGACCCAGTACTTC.

This clonotype was seen ten or more times. The V call is TRBV12-3 or TRBV12-4, the J call TRBJ2-1, with D possibly matching TRBD2 (7 bases). The CDR3 is 15 amino acids. Trimming cost V 5 bases and J 4 bases, with 15 bases left between them. The CDR3 reads CASSTGRGTYNEQFF. CDR3 DNA: TGTGCCAGCAGTACGGGGAGGGGGACGTACAATGAGCAGTTCTTC.

This clonotype was observed many times. This sequence joins TRBV15 and TRBJ1-4; D may be TRBD1 (5 bases). Germline-derived CDR1 and CDR2 are LNHNV and YYDKDF (reference sequence). The V end lost 3 bases, the J end lost 4 bases, and 6 bases lay between the germline ends. CDR3 length: 13 residues. The CDR3 loop is CATSSGGNEKLFF. The CDR3 DNA sequence: TGTGCCACCAGCAGTGGGGGTAATGAAAAACTGTTTTTT.

The chain joins TRBV7-9 to TRBJ1-4, with 7 bases that match TRBD1. CDR1 and CDR2 (germline): SEHNR, FQNEAQ (reference sequence). V was clipped by 6 bases and J by 6 bases; unmatched bases: 7. The CDR3 is made up of 14 amino acids. CDR3 nucleotide sequence: TGTGCCAGCAGATCTCGACAGGGACATGAAAAACTGTTTTTT. It encodes CASRSRQGHEKLFF. Together with reference TRBV7-9 and TRBJ1-4, the CDR3 gives the full variable domain: DTGVSQNPRHKITKRGQNVTFRCDPISEHNRLYWYRQTLGQGPEFLTYFQNEAQLEKSRLLSDRFSAERPKGSFSTLEIQRTEQGDSAMYLCASRSRQGHEKLFFGSGTQLSVL.

This chain links TRBV12-5 with TRBJ1-5; TRBD1 matches at 9 bases. Trimming removed 7 bases from V and 4 bases from J; junction bases left unmatched: 5. Germline V gene lookup returns CDR1 LGHNT and CDR2 FRNRAP. The CDR3 loop spans 14 amino acids. CDR3 nucleotides: TGTGCTAGTGCCATGGGACAGGGAAATCAGCCCCAGCATTTT. Translation gives CASAMGQGNQPQHF.

This clonotype was recorded at least ten times. V is TRBV6-5 and J is TRBJ2-7; D may be TRBD2 (5 bases). There are 14 residues in the CDR3. V lost 0 bases, J lost 5 bases, and 11 bases lay in between. Germline values: CDR1 MNHEY, CDR2 SVGAGI. The CDR3 nucleotides are TGTGCCAGCAGTTACTCGAGAGGGTCCCACGAGCAGTACTTC. It encodes CASSYSRGSHEQYF.

This clonotype appeared many times. V gene TRBV18 combines with J gene TRBJ2-3; the match to TRBD1 covers 12 bases. This CDR3 is 15 amino acids long. V dropped 6 bases and J dropped 5; count of bases not matched to a gene: 6. Looked up from germline, CDR1 is KGHSH and CDR2 is LQKENI. The CDR3 region is CASSPGTGGEDTQYF. CDR3 in DNA: TGTGCCAGCTCTCCCGGGACAGGGGGCGAAGATACGCAGTATTTT. Complete variable domain (other parts from reference TRBV18 and TRBJ2-3): NAGVMQNPRHLVRRRGQEARLRCSPMKGHSHVYWYRQLPEEGLKFMVYLQKENIIDESGMPKERFSAEFPKEGPSILRIQQVVRGDSAAYFCASSPGTGGEDTQYFGPGTRLTVL.

The chain links TRBV3-1 to TRBJ1-1; TRBD1 aligns across 10 bases. The CDR3 spans 15 residues. CDR1 and CDR2 from the germline V gene are LGHDT and YNNKEL (reference sequence). The V gene end was trimmed by 1 base and the J gene end by 1 base; junction bases not matched to a gene: 0. CDR3: CASSQGDRGNTEAFF. The CDR3 DNA reads TGTGCCAGCAGCCAAGGGGACAGGGGGAACACTGAAGCTTTCTTT.

This clonotype was counted between two and nine times. The CDR3 sequence: CASSPDSADLADQSTDTQYF. CDR3 nucleotides: TGTGCCAGCAGCCCCGATTCTGCCGACCTAGCGGACCAGAGCACAGATACGCAGTATTTT. The genes are TRBV11-1 and TRBJ2-3; 7 positions match TRBD2. Germline CDR1 is SGHAT and CDR2 is FQDESV (reference sequence). Trimming cost V 5 bases and J 0 bases; bases outside gene matches: 20. CDR3 length: 20 residues.

The table lists this clonotype with a few counts. The chain links TRBV7-2 to TRBJ1-2; TRBD1 matches 8 bases. V shed 5 bases and J 2 bases; nucleotides not matched to a gene: 10. Germline assignment: CDR1 SGHTA and CDR2 FQGNSA. The CDR3 runs 16 residues. The CDR3 loop is CASSPPGGQDNYGYTF. The CDR3 nucleotides read TGTGCCAGCAGCCCCCCCGGGGGACAGGACAACTATGGCTACACCTTC.

This chain links TRBV6-5 with TRBJ1-4, with 10 positions matching TRBD1. The CDR3 extends over 16 amino acids. Trimming took 0 bases from V and 6 from J; bases not matched to a gene: 4. Germline values: CDR1 MNHEY, CDR2 SVGAGI. The CDR3 loop is CASSYSTGTGDEKLFF. CDR3 nucleotide sequence: TGTGCCAGCAGTTACTCGACCGGGACAGGGGATGAAAAACTGTTTTTT.

This clonotype was counted many times. The V and J genes are TRBV28 and TRBJ1-3; 8 bases are a match to TRBD1. In germline, CDR1 is MDHEN, CDR2 SYDVKM. The CDR3 is 13 residues long. Germline trimming cut 7 bases from V and 4 bases from J; bases unmatched to any gene: 3. CDR3 region: CASNTGGGNTIYF. The CDR3, as DNA: TGTGCCAGCAACACAGGGGGAGGAAACACCATATATTTT.

This clonotype was detected ten times or more. The chain uses TRBV24-1 and TRBJ2-1, with 11 bases fitting TRBD2. This CDR3 has 15 amino acids. V was pared by 4 bases and J by 5 bases, with 3 bases of the junction left unmatched. Germline CDR1 reads KGHDR; CDR2 reads SFDVKD. CDR3 in DNA: TGTGCCACCAGTGAGATGACTAGCGGGGACAATGAGCAGTTCTTC. It translates to CATSEMTSGDNEQFF.

The chain joins TRBV15 to TRBJ2-7; weak D call: TRBD1 (5 bases). Germline CDR1 reads LNHNV; CDR2 reads YYDKDF (reference sequence). CDR3 length: 14 residues. Trimming shortened V by 0 bases and J by 6 bases, and 12 bases separated the two germline ends. CDR3 amino acids: CATSRDPRVAEQYF. For the CDR3, the DNA is TGTGCCACCAGCAGAGATCCCAGGGTGGCCGAGCAGTACTTC.

This clonotype was picked up a small number of times. The chain has TRBV4-2 and TRBJ2-7; D not certain. Trimming removed 5 bases from V and 7 bases from J, with 6 bases in between. CDR1 LGHNA and CDR2 YNFKEQ come from the germline V gene. The CDR3 spans 10 residues. The CDR3 sequence: CASSRWEQYF. The DNA for the CDR3 is TGTGCCAGCAGCAGGTGGGAGCAGTACTTC.

This clonotype was found a few times. J is TRBJ2-5 and V is TRBV3-1, with D perhaps TRBD2 (5 bases). The CDR3 covers 16 residues. Germline V lookup: CDR1 LGHDT, CDR2 YNNKEL (reference sequence). V was clipped by 1 base and J by 2 bases, with 14 bases between them. CDR3 sequence: CASSQVAYGLQETQYF. DNA for the CDR3: TGTGCCAGCAGCCAAGTTGCCTATGGACTGCAAGAGACCCAGTACTTC.

This clonotype showed up many times. The V and J genes are TRBV7-9 and TRBJ2-7; 8 bases fit TRBD2. Germline V lookup: CDR1 SEHNR, CDR2 FQNEAQ (reference sequence). This CDR3 comprises 13 residues. Trimming took 5 bases from V and 3 from J; bases not matched to a gene: 3. CDR3 sequence reads: CASSRGGLYEQYF. CDR3 nucleotides: TGTGCCAGCAGCCGGGGGGGCCTCTACGAGCAGTACTTC. The whole variable domain, filled in from reference TRBV7-9 and TRBJ2-7, reads DTGVSQNPRHKITKRGQNVTFRCDPISEHNRLYWYRQTLGQGPEFLTYFQNEAQLEKSRLLSDRFSAERPKGSFSTLEIQRTEQGDSAMYLCASSRGGLYEQYFGPGTRLTVT.

This clonotype came up many times. The chain uses TRBV5-1 and TRBJ2-3; no definite D call. The germline gives CDR1 SGHRS, CDR2 YFSETQ. The CDR3 runs 14 residues. V lost 0 bases, J lost 4 bases, and 9 bases lay in between. This chain's CDR3 is CASSLASFADTQYF. The CDR3 DNA is TGCGCCAGCAGCTTGGCCTCCTTCGCAGATACGCAGTATTTT. Complete variable domain (other parts from reference TRBV5-1 and TRBJ2-3): KAGVTQTPRYLIKTRGQQVTLSCSPISGHRSVSWYQQTPGQGLQFLFEYFSETQRNKGNFPGRFSGRQFSNSRSEMNVSTLELGDSALYLCASSLASFADTQYFGPGTRLTVL.

V and J are TRBV5-8 and TRBJ2-1, with 8 bases lining up with TRBD2. The V and J ends lost 4 bases and 1 base, in that order; junction bases with no gene match: 10. This CDR3 spans 17 amino acids. Per the germline V gene, CDR1 is SGHTS and CDR2 is YDEGEE. CDR3 sequence: CASSVPFLAGSYNEQFF. CDR3 nucleotide sequence: TGTGCCAGCAGCGTCCCGTTTTTAGCGGGGTCCTACAATGAGCAGTTCTTC.

The chain combines TRBV5-5 with TRBJ1-1; D gene ambiguous. With 2 bases removed from V and 4 bases from J, the gap between germline ends came to 9 bases. The CDR3 is 13 amino acids. CDR1 and CDR2 from the germline V gene are SGHKS and YYEKEE (reference sequence). CDR3 sequence (DNA): TGTGCCAGCAGCTTTCTCGAGGCCACTGAAGCTTTCTTT. Translation: CASSFLEATEAFF.

About this clonotype: A read error is possible here, since a much larger clone lies one base away. This sequence joins TRBV9 and TRBJ2-7; D uncertain. CDR3 size: 16 residues. Germline CDR1 reads SGDLS; CDR2 reads YYNGEE. V was pared by 0 bases and J by 2 bases, with 15 bases between. The CDR3 coding sequence is TGTGCCAGCAGCGTAGCCCCCGGCGGAAATACCTACGAGCAGTACTTC. Translated: CASSVAPGGNTYEQYF.

The V gene is TRBV7-3, the J gene TRBJ2-3; a possible D gene is TRBD1 (6 bases). Trimming pared 2 bases from V and 2 bases from J, leaving 8 bases between. The CDR3 is made up of 14 amino acids. Germline V CDR1 and CDR2: SGHTA, FQGTGA. CDR3 sequence (DNA): TGTGCCAGCAGCTTAGGACAGCTCACAGATACGCAGTATTTT. Its translation is CASSLGQLTDTQYF.

There are a few counts of this clonotype. The chain couples TRBV5-1 to TRBJ1-1; D is undetermined. CDR3 size: 13 residues. Germline-derived CDR1 and CDR2 are SGHRS and YFSETQ. Trimming pared 4 bases from V and 1 base from J, leaving 8 bases between. CDR3 loop: CASSPSPNTEAFF. As DNA, the CDR3 is TGCGCCAGCAGCCCCAGTCCGAACACTGAAGCTTTCTTT.

This clonotype was observed at least ten times. The chain couples TRBV11-2 to TRBJ2-7, with D unclear. CDR1 SGHAT and CDR2 FQNNGV come from the germline V gene. V dropped 6 bases and J dropped 2 bases, with 14 bases sitting between them. This CDR3 contains 14 residues. DNA of the CDR3: TGTGCCAGCAGAGAGACTTTCCGGACCTACGAGCAGTACTTC. The encoded protein is CASRETFRTYEQYF.

Only a few counts were recorded for this clonotype. The V gene is TRBV23-1, the J gene TRBJ2-7; 7 nucleotides line up with TRBD1. TRBV23-1 is an ORF; its function is uncertain. The CDR3 is 15 amino acids. The V and J ends lost 0 bases and 5 bases, in that order; junction bases with no gene match: 7. CDR3 region: CASSQSYRGAHEQYF. Written as DNA, the CDR3 is TGCGCCAGCAGTCAATCGTACAGGGGAGCACACGAGCAGTACTTC.

The chain links TRBV13 to TRBJ2-5, with 7 bases that match TRBD1. The germline V gene encodes CDR1 PRHDT and CDR2 FYEKMQ (reference sequence). The V and J ends lost 5 bases and 5 bases, in that order; junction bases with no gene match: 11. The CDR3 length is 15 residues. The CDR3 loop reads CASSRTRGPWETQYF. In nucleotides, the CDR3 is TGTGCCAGCAGCCGTACAAGGGGGCCATGGGAGACCCAGTACTTC.